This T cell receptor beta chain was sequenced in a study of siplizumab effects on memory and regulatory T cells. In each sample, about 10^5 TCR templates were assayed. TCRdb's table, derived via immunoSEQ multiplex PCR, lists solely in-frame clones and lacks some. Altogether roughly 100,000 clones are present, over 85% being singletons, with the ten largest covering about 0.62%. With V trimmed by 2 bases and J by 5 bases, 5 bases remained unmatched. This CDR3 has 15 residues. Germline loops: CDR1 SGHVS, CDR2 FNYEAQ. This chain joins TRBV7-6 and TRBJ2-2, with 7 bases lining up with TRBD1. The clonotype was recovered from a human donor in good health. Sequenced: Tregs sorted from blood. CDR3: CASSLIGRGTGELFF. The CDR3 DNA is TGTGCCAGCAGCTTAATCGGCAGGGGGACCGGGGAGCTGTTTTTT.